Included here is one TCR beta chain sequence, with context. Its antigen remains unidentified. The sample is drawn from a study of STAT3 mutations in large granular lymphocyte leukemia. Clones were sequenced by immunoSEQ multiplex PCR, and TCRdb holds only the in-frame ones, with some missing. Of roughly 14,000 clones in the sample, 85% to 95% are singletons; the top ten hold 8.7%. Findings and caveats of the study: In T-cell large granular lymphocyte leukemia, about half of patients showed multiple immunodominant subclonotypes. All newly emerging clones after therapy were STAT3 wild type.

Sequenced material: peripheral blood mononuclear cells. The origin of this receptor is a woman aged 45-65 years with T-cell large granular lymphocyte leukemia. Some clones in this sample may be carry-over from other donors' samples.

CDR3: CASGSASGSTDTQYF. CDR3 bases: TGTGCTAGTGGTTCGGCCTCGGGTAGCACAGATACGCAGTATTTT. The chain joins TRBV12-5 to TRBJ2-3, with D hard to call. The V gene's germline CDR1 is LGHNT and CDR2 FRNRAP. The CDR3 spans 15 residues. The ends were cut back, 4 bases at V and 0 bases at J, with 11 bases in the middle.